This entry describes one T cell receptor delta chain. What it recognizes is unknown. The junction departs from the called germline gene at one end, perhaps through a read error. The germline gives CDR1 TSWWSYY, CDR2 QGS. The CDR3 loop spans 23 amino acids. These data come from a study of Vδ1+ human thymocytes. Overall study findings and caveats: Thymic delta-chain repertoires held roughly 19% Vdelta2 sequences and few Vdelta3, despite high sort purity. Highly polyclonal TRG and TRD repertoires with Gaussian CDR3 length distributions appeared in thymus. Unexpected Vdelta2 sequences could cause misinterpretation of bulk repertoire data.

Sorted Vdelta1+ thymocytes were about 97% to 99.6% pure. RNA was extracted from the cells and then reverse transcribed. CDR3 amplicons came from multiplex PCR with pooled V-gene forward and constant-region reverse primers. TCRdb redid the clone calls on the multiplex PCR reads with CATT. Of roughly 50,000 delta-chain clones in the sample, around 15% were seen once. Material: Vdelta1+ gamma-delta thymocytes from the thymus. Subset indicated: FACS-sorted CD3+ TCRalphabeta- TCRVdelta1+ TCRVdelta2- thymocytes. This clonotype originated in a boy younger than two who had congenital heart surgery. The chain links TRDV1 to TRDJ1; 12 nucleotides align to TRDD3. The CDR3 DNA reads as TGTGCTCTCGGGGAAACGAAATTCCTACCCTCTACTGGGGGATACTCTCACACCGATAAACTCATCTTT. Its translation: CALGETKFLPSTGGYSHTDKLIF.